The clone carrying this T cell receptor beta chain occurred a few times. The CDR3 is 14 amino acids. V was shortened by 4 bases and J by 11 bases, with 18 bases between the two germline ends. Germline V gives CDR1 SNHLY, CDR2 FYNNEI. The sample originates from a study of T cells in Graves' hyperthyroidism and ophthalmopathy. Researchers amplified the TCR beta CDR3 regions from RNA transcripts. The HTBI primer set served for first-round RT-PCR of the TCR CDR3. TCRdb re-analysed the multiplex PCR reads in MiXCR, keeping a single row per CDR3 protein. The sample includes approximately 350,000 distinct CDR3 sequences, roughly 15% seen only once; the top ten take roughly a fifth.

The sample taken for sequencing was blood. The chain carries TRBV2 and TRBJ1-5; D is ambiguous. The receptor comes from a woman aged 60-70 years with Graves' ophthalmopathy. CDR3 residues: CASSGVGPGGSQHF. CDR3 coding DNA: TGTGCCAGCAGTGGCGTTGGTCCGGGAGGGTCCCAGCATTTT.